This T cell receptor (beta chain) was identified in a study of T cells in tumors after PD-1 blockade. The wider study: On average, tumor samples gave about 25,000 TCR templates and 6,000 or so unique clonotypes.

Study-wide results and caveats: Expanded exhausted CD8+ clones after therapy were mostly novel clonotypes.

TCRdb's table, derived via immunoSEQ multiplex PCR, lists solely in-frame clones and lacks some. The sample lists some 8,200 clones; 62% were seen once. As regards this clone: What it binds is unknown.

The time point denotes: second of two post-therapy site-matched biopsies roughly two months apart. V was clipped by 3 bases and J by 0 bases, with 12 bases between them. The CDR3 covers 16 residues. Germline CDR1 SGDLS, CDR2 YYNGEE. The clonotype comes from a human donor with basal cell carcinoma. The source material was tumor tissue, sampled after anti-PD-1 treatment. V gene TRBV9 combines with J gene TRBJ1-4; unclear D gene. CDR3 sequence reads: CASSEGPAATNEKLFF. The CDR3 DNA reads TGTGCCAGCAGCGAAGGTCCCGCGGCAACTAATGAAAAACTGTTTTTT.